Listed here are 23 T cell receptor beta chains from one sample, sequenced in a study of T cell responses to AZD1222 COVID-19 vaccine (dated by TCRdb to 2020 to 2022). Preparation of the library involved the immunoSEQ multiplex PCR assay. TCRdb provides this immuneACCESS table in a form limited to in-frame rearrangements. Some clones are lacking; in checked studies, under half of them reflect an unresolved V gene, and why the rest are absent is not known. For this sample the table gives roughly 140,000 clones, of which around nine tenths were detected only once. Of the sample, 4.7% falls within the top ten clones. The time point label on this specimen signifies: baseline before first vaccination. This sample comprised peripheral blood, obtained on day 0 of AZD1222 vaccination. The source is an adult in good health.

The rearrangement uses TRBV25-1 and TRBJ1-6; the D is unclear. Trimming left V 0 bases short and J 7 bases short, with 10 bases between. CDR1 MGHDK and CDR2 SYGVNS come from the germline V gene. The CDR3 is 15 residues long. The CDR3 loop is CASSEYGGSNSPLHF. CDR3 coding DNA: TGTGCCAGCAGTGAATACGGTGGCAGCAATTCACCCCTCCACTTT.

This chain uses TRBV11-2 with TRBJ2-7, with TRBD1 as a possible D gene (5 bases). CDR3 length: 14 amino acids. The V and J ends lost 1 base and 6 bases respectively, with 13 bases between them. Per germline, CDR1 SGHAT and CDR2 FQNNGV. This chain's CDR3 is CASSLVVRQGEQYF. The CDR3, as DNA: TGTGCCAGCAGCTTAGTCGTTCGGCAGGGCGAGCAGTACTTC. The variable domain in full, completed from reference TRBV11-2 and TRBJ2-7, reads EAGVAQSPRYKIIEKRQSVAFWCNPISGHATLYWYQQILGQGPKLLIQFQNNGVVDDSQLPKDRFSAERLKGVDSTLKIQPAKLEDSAVYLCASSLVVRQGEQYFGPGTRLTVT.

J is TRBJ1-4 and V is TRBV19, with 7 bases lining up with TRBD1. Losses at the gene ends were 5 bases for V and 8 bases for J; bases not matched to a gene: 8. CDR1 is LNHDA, CDR2 SQIVND, per germline (reference sequence). The CDR3 runs 14 residues. CDR3 loop: CASSERQGDEKLFF. The DNA of the CDR3 is TGTGCCAGTAGTGAGCGGCAGGGGGACGAAAAACTGTTTTTT.

The chain couples TRBV6-5 to TRBJ2-5; tentative D call: TRBD1 (6 bases). Trimming removed 10 bases from V and 2 bases from J, with 11 bases in between. Germline V CDR1 and CDR2: MNHEY, SVGAGI. CDR3 length: 12 amino acids. The CDR3 DNA is TGTGCCACCTGGGGGCAGCAAGAGACCCAGTACTTC. Encoded protein: CATWGQQETQYF.

For the CDR3, the DNA is TGTGCCAGTAGCTCCCAGGGAGGGGGCACTGAAGCTTTCTTT. As protein: CASSSQGGGTEAFF. This chain uses TRBV19 with TRBJ1-1; TRBD1 is a possible D gene (6 bases). This CDR3 has 14 amino acids. Deletions cut 6 bases from V and 4 bases from J, with 15 bases between. Germline assignment: CDR1 LNHDA and CDR2 SQIVND (reference sequence).

The rearrangement uses TRBV7-6 and TRBJ2-7; TRBD2 aligns across 12 bases. CDR3 length: 15 amino acids. V trimming: 1 base; J trimming: 4 bases; junction bases outside the gene matches: 2. Germline loops: CDR1 SGHVS, CDR2 FNYEAQ. CDR3 residues: CASSLGTSGVYEQYF. Here the CDR3 DNA reads TGTGCCAGCAGCTTAGGGACTAGCGGGGTTTACGAGCAGTACTTC.

V gene TRBV4-1 combines with J gene TRBJ2-1; TRBD2 matches 8 bases. This CDR3 spans 19 amino acids. The V gene's germline CDR1 is MGHRA and CDR2 YSYEKL. The junction had 22 bases not matched to a gene; V was cut back by 4 bases and J by 8 bases. The CDR3 reads CASSPTLARGGRFGDEQFF. The CDR3 DNA sequence: TGCGCCAGCAGCCCTACTCTGGCTCGGGGGGGAAGGTTTGGGGATGAGCAGTTCTTC.

The gene calls are TRBV2 and TRBJ1-2; weak D call: TRBD1 (6 bases). The V gene's germline CDR1 is SNHLY and CDR2 FYNNEI. CDR3 size: 13 residues. V shed 7 bases and J shed 5 bases, with 14 bases lying between them. CDR3 nucleotide sequence: TGTGCCAGCAACGGGGGCGATGTGTATGGCTACACCTTC. Its translation: CASNGGDVYGYTF.

The rearrangement uses TRBV19 and TRBJ2-7; 7 positions agree with TRBD2. This CDR3 is built from 15 residues. V gave up 8 bases and J gave up 0 bases; unmatched junction bases: 10. In germline, CDR1 is LNHDA, CDR2 SQIVND (reference sequence). The DNA for the CDR3 is TGTGCCAGTGGCCGGGGGGTCGGGGGCTCCTACGAGCAGTACTTC. Amino acid sequence: CASGRGVGGSYEQYF.

The chain joins TRBV5-4 to TRBJ1-1; 9 nucleotides agree with TRBD1. The CDR3 totals 15 residues. With V trimmed by 4 bases and J by 1 base, 5 bases remained unmatched. Germline V CDR1 and CDR2: SGHNT, YYREEE (reference sequence). CDR3 nucleotide sequence: TGTGCCAGCAGCGGAACAGGGGGCCCGAACACTGAAGCTTTCTTT. It yields the protein CASSGTGGPNTEAFF.

This rearrangement joins TRBV6-5 to TRBJ2-5; D remains unclear. The germline CDR1 and CDR2 sequences are MNHEY and SVGAGI. The CDR3 spans 11 residues. With 6 bases removed from V and 9 bases from J, the gap between germline ends came to 11 bases. The CDR3 loop reads CASSPLMAQYF. In nucleotides, the CDR3 is TGTGCCAGCAGCCCGCTGATGGCCCAGTACTTC.

The chain is built from TRBV15 and TRBJ2-1; a possible D gene is TRBD1 (6 bases). V was cut by 3 bases and J by 1 base, with 10 bases left in between. The germline CDR1 and CDR2 sequences are LNHNV and YYDKDF (reference sequence). There are 15 residues in the CDR3. CDR3 loop: CATSRRTVSYNEQFF. DNA for the CDR3: TGTGCCACCAGCAGGAGGACAGTATCCTACAATGAGCAGTTCTTC.

The chain recombines TRBV5-5 with TRBJ2-3; no definite D call. Per germline, CDR1 SGHKS and CDR2 YYEKEE (reference sequence). The CDR3 is 15 amino acids. The V end was cut by 2 bases, the J end by 4 bases, with 14 bases between. CDR3 residues: CASSFLGQPADTQYF. In DNA form, the CDR3 reads TGTGCCAGCAGCTTTTTAGGGCAGCCAGCAGATACGCAGTATTTT.

This chain connects TRBV5-1 to TRBJ1-4, with D unclear. The CDR3 has 13 residues. Trimming removed 4 bases at V and 6 bases at J, with 10 bases between. CDR1 is SGHRS and CDR2 is YFSETQ in the germline V gene. The CDR3 loop reads CASSRADDEKLFF. CDR3 DNA: TGCGCCAGCAGCAGGGCGGACGATGAAAAACTGTTTTTT.

V is TRBV7-9 and J is TRBJ2-3; 9 bases line up with TRBD2. With V trimmed by 1 base and J by 4 bases, 0 bases remained unmatched. The CDR3 consists of 14 residues. Germline CDR1 is SEHNR and CDR2 is FQNEAQ (reference sequence). The CDR3 coding sequence is TGTGCCAGCAGCTTAGGCGGGGGGGCAGATACGCAGTATTTT. Protein product: CASSLGGGADTQYF. Full variable domain (remainder filled in from reference TRBV7-9 and TRBJ2-3): DTGVSQNPRHKITKRGQNVTFRCDPISEHNRLYWYRQTLGQGPEFLTYFQNEAQLEKSRLLSDRFSAERPKGSFSTLEIQRTEQGDSAMYLCASSLGGGADTQYFGPGTRLTVL.

This CDR3 reads CASSRDRTGNTIYF. CDR3 sequence (DNA): TGTGCCAGCAGCAGGGACAGAACTGGAAACACCATATATTTT. The J gene is TRBJ1-3, the V gene TRBV5-6, with TRBD1 matching over 7 bases. From germline, CDR1 is SGHDT and CDR2 YYEEEE. This CDR3 comprises 14 residues. V was pared by 4 bases and J by 2 bases, with 3 bases of the junction left unmatched.

The chain joins TRBV11-2 to TRBJ1-5; D is unresolved. Germline loops: CDR1 SGHAT, CDR2 FQNNGV. The germline V and J ends were trimmed by 2 bases and 4 bases, with 6 bases remaining between them. The CDR3 is made up of 13 amino acids. CDR3 loop: CASSLQPNQPQHF. The CDR3, as DNA: TGTGCCAGCAGCTTACAGCCAAATCAGCCCCAGCATTTT.

The table lists this clone with a count of one. The chain is built from TRBV5-6 and TRBJ1-5; 9 nucleotides agree with TRBD1. There are 16 residues in the CDR3. Germline V gene data show CDR1 as SGHDT and CDR2 as YYEEEE. V was pared by 1 base and J by 4 bases, with 6 bases of the junction left unmatched. The CDR3 DNA reads as TGTGCCAGCAGCTTGTTCGGACAGGGGATTAATCAGCCCCAGCATTTT. Protein sequence: CASSLFGQGINQPQHF.

This clone was recorded only once. V usage is TRBV29-1 and J usage is TRBJ1-1; D not certain. CDR1 and CDR2 from the germline V gene are SQVTM and ANQGSEA. The CDR3 extends over 13 amino acids. CDR3 loop: CTVRGRFNTEAFF. As DNA, the CDR3 is TGCACCGTACGAGGAAGATTTAACACTGAAGCTTTCTTT. Full variable domain (missing parts from reference TRBV29-1 and TRBJ1-1): SAVISQKPSRDICQRGTSLTIQCQVDSQVTMMFWYRQQPGQSLTLIATANQGSEATYESGFVIDKFPISRPNLTFSTLTVSNMSPEDSSIYLCTVRGRFNTEAFFGQGTRLTVV.

This clone was seen a single time. The CDR3 DNA sequence: TGCAGCGTTGAAGATCCCACAGGGATTCAAGCCACAGATACGCAGTATTTT. It translates to CSVEDPTGIQATDTQYF. The rearrangement uses TRBV29-1 and TRBJ2-3; D may be TRBD1 (6 bases). Trimming left V 0 bases short and J 2 bases short, with 18 bases between. CDR3 length: 17 residues. Germline-derived CDR1 and CDR2 are SQVTM and ANQGSEA.

About this clone itself: The junction and the germline gene differ at one end; a read error may be behind it. The chain employs TRBV19 and TRBJ1-4, with 9 nucleotides matching TRBD1. The CDR3 runs 13 residues. Germline V gene lookup returns CDR1 LNHDA and CDR2 SQIVND (reference sequence). The CDR3: CASFTGTGIGGVF. The CDR3 DNA follows: TGTGCCAGTTTCACCGGGACAGGGATTGGTGGGGTTTTT.

This clone has a single count. This chain uses TRBV6-4 with TRBJ1-1; no clear D gene. V shed 0 bases and J shed 1 base, with 9 bases lying between them. This CDR3 comprises 15 residues. The germline gives CDR1 MRHNA, CDR2 SNTAGT. The CDR3 coding sequence is TGTGCCAGCAGTGACTCGATAGGTAGGAACACTGAAGCTTTCTTT. Translating it yields CASSDSIGRNTEAFF.

V and J are TRBV28 and TRBJ2-2, with 7 bases that match TRBD2. V lost 6 bases and J lost 5; bases outside the gene matches: 0. Germline V CDR1 and CDR2: MDHEN, SYDVKM. This CDR3 is built from 12 residues. The CDR3 is CASRAGTGELFF. The CDR3 bases are TGTGCCAGCAGAGCGGGGACCGGGGAGCTGTTTTTT.